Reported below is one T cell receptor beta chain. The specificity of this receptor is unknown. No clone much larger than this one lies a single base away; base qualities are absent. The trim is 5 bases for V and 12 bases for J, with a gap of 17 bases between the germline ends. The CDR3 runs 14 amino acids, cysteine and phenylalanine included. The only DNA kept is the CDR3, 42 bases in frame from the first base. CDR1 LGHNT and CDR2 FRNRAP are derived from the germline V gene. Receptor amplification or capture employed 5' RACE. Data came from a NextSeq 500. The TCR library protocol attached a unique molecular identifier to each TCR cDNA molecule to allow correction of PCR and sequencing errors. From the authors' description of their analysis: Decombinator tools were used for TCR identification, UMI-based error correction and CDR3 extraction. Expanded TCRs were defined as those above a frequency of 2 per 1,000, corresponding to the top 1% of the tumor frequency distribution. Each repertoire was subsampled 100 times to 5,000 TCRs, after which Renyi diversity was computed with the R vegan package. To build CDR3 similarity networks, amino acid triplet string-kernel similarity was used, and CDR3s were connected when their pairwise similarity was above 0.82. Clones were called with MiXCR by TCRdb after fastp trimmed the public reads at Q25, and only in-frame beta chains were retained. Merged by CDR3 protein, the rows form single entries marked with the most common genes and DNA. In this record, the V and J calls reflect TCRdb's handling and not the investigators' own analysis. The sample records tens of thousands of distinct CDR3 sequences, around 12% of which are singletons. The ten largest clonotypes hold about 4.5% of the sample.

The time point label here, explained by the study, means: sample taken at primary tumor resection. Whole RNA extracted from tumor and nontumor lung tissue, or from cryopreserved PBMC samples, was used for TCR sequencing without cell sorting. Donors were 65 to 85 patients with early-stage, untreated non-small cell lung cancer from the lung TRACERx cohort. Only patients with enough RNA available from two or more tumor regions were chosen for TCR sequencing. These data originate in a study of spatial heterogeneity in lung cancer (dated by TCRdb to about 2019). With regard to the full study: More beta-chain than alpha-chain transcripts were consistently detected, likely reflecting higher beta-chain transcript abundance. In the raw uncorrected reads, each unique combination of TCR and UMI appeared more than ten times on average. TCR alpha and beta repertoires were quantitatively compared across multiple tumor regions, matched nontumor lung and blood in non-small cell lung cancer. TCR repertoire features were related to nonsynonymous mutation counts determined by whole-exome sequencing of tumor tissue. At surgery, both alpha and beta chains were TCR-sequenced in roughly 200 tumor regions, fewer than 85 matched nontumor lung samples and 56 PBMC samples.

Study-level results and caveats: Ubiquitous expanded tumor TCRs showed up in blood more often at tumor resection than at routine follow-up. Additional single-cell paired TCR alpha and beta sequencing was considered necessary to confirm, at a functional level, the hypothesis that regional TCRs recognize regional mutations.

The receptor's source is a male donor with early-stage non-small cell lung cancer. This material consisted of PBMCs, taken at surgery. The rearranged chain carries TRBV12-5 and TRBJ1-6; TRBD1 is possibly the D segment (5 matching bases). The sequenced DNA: TGTGCTAGTGGTCCCCGGACACGCTCAGGACCCCTCCACTTT. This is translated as CASGPRTRSGPLHF.